This record looks at one TCR beta chain sequence and its context. Its antigen is currently not known. No quality values exist for individual bases; no much larger clone is one base distant. The data were taken from a study of shared T cell receptors in the human thymus (dated by TCRdb to the early 2020s). With regard to the full study: The study examined how self-reactive, shared T-cell receptor alpha chains are generated in the human thymus.

The CDR3 numbers 14 residues from cysteine through phenylalanine. The kept DNA is CDR3 alone, 42 bases in frame from the first base. Germline trimming amounts to 6 bases on V and 5 bases on J, with 5 as the count of junction bases outside the gene matches. From the germline V gene, CDR1 is MDHEN and CDR2 is SYDVKM. Receptors were amplified or captured by the immunoSEQ multiplex PCR assay. What TCRdb holds here is the immuneACCESS table cut down to in-frame rearrangements. Part of the clones is not present; checked against another copy, under half of the missing clones reflect an unresolved V gene, and the others are unexplained. The table for this sample lists roughly 500,000 clones; approximately 80% of them were counted only once. The biggest ten clones account for about 0.014% of the sample. The sample also formed part of further work on human thymus T cells. That second report states: In Finland, the donors were immunologically healthy infants who were having open corrective cardiac surgery for congenital heart defects. Thymus tissue was collected as surgical resects that were removed during corrective cardiac surgery. Usage of V and J gene segments appeared to be biased in both the thymic and the peripheral blood repertoires. According to the related research, thymic TCR repertoires were highly overlapping among unrelated individuals. The study used roughly 8 infant thymus samples plus four related peripheral blood samples to characterize TCR alpha and beta repertoires. Donor ages ranged from about 6 to 244 days, and the cohort comprised about six male and two female infants. Thymocytes were freed from the tissue by mechanical means and kept at -70 degrees C as pellets of roughly 9-34 million cells. A QIAsymphony instrument was used to extract genomic DNA from frozen cell pellets. The immunoSEQ multiplex PCR assay was used to amplify the TCRB and TCRAD loci from a standardized quantity of quality-controlled genomic DNA. The amplicons spanned the V(D)J region and were long enough to cover the CDR3 and allow V and J genes to be identified. The commercial immunoSEQ service was used to sequence amplicons on an Illumina platform. Primer bias and sequencing errors were corrected as previously described, and TCRAD and TCRB definitions were based on the IMGT database. Repertoires were analysed with immunoSEQ Analyzer 3.0 and VDJTools, covering basic statistics, V/J segment usage, diversity estimates, rarefaction and pairwise overlap. Diversity was estimated with Chao1, ChaoE, Efron-Thisted, Shannon and inverse Simpson indices, and also on datasets down-sampled to the smallest sample. For repertoire overlap, CDR3 nucleotide sequence, V gene and J gene had to match strictly, and clustering was done by Jaccard-based multidimensional scaling. Thymus samples yielded on average around 810,000 unique TCRB clonotypes, compared with roughly 92,000 from blood samples.

The receptor comes from a boy in the first two years of life with a congenital heart defect. Donor details come from another sample of the same person, matched by shared clones. The chain was built from TRBV28 and TRBJ1-5; 9 central bases correspond to TRBD1. Sequenced: thymocytes. CDR3 sequence: CASRLTGGHQPQHF. The nucleotide sequence reads as follows: TGTGCCAGCAGGCTGACAGGGGGTCATCAGCCCCAGCATTTT.